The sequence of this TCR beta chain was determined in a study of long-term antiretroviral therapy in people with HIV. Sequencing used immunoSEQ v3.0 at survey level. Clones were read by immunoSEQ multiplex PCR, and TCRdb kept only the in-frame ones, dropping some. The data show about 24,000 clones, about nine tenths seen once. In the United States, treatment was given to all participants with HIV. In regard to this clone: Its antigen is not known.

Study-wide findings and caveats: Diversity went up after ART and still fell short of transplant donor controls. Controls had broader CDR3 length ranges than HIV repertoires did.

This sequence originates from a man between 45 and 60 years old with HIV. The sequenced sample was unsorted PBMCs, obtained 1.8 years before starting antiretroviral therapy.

The CDR3, as DNA: TGTGCCAGCAGTAACAGACAGGGGGCGCATGCTTTCTTT. Protein: CASSNRQGAHAFF. The V gene is TRBV6-1, the J gene TRBJ1-1, with 10 bases fitting TRBD1. This CDR3 contains 13 residues. V lost 5 bases and J lost 11; bases outside the gene matches: 8. Looked up from germline, CDR1 is MNHNS and CDR2 is SASEGT.